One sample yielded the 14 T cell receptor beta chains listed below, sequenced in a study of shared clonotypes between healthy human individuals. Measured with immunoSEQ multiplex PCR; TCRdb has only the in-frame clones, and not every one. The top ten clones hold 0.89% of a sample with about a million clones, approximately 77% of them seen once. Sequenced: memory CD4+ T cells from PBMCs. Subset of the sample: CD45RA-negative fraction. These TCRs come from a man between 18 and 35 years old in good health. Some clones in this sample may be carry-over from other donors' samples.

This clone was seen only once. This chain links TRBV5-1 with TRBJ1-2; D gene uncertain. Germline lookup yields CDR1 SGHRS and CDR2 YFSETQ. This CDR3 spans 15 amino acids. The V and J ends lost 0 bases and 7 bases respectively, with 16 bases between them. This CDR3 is CASSLGTPISSGYTF. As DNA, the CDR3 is TGCGCCAGCAGCTTGGGGACTCCTATATCGTCTGGCTACACCTTC.

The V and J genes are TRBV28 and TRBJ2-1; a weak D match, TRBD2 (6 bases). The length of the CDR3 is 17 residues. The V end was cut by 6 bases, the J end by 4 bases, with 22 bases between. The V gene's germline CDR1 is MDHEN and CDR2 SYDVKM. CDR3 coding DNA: TGTGCCAGCAGCTCCCCGGGAGCAGGAGGACGTTACAATGAGCAGTTCTTC. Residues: CASSSPGAGGRYNEQFF. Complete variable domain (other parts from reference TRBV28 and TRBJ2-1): DVKVTQSSRYLVKRTGEKVFLECVQDMDHENMFWYRQDPGLGLRLIYFSYDVKMKEKGDIPEGYSVSREKKERFSLILESASTNQTSMYLCASSSPGAGGRYNEQFFGPGTRLTVL.

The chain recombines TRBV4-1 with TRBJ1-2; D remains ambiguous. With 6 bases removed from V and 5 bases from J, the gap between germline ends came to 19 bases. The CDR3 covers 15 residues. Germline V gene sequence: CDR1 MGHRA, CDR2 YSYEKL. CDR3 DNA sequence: TGCGCCAGCAGGGATGCAAAGGCCCAGAATTATGGCTACACCTTC. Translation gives CASRDAKAQNYGYTF.

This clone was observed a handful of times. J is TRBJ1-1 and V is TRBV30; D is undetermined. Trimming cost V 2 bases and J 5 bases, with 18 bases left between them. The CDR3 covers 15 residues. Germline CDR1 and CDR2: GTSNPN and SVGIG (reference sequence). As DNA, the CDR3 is TGTGCCTGGAGTCCCCTTGCGACGTGGATGACTGAAGCTTTCTTT. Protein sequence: CAWSPLATWMTEAFF.

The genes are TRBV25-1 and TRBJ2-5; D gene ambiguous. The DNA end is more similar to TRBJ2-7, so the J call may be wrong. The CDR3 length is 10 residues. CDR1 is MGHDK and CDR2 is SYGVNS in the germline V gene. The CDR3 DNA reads TGTGCCAGCAAGTCGGCCGAGCAGTACTTC. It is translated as CASKSAEQYF.

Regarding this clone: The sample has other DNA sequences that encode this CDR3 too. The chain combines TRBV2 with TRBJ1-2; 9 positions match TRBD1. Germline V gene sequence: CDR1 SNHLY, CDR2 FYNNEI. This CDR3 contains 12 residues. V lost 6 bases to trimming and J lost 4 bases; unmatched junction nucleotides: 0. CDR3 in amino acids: CASRTGGYGYTF. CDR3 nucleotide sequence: TGTGCCAGCAGGACAGGGGGCTATGGCTACACCTTC.

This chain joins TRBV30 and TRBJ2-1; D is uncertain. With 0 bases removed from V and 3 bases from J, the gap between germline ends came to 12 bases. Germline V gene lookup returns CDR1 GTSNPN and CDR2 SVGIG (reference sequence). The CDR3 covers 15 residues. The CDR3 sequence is CAWSVGTSFYNEQFF. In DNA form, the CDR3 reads TGTGCCTGGAGTGTGGGCACTTCCTTCTACAATGAGCAGTTCTTC.

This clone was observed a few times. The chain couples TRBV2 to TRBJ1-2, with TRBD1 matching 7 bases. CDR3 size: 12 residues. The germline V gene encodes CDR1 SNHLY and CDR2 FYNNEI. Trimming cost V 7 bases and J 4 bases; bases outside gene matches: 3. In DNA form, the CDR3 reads TGTGCCAGCATTGGGGACAGCTATGGCTACACCTTC. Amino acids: CASIGDSYGYTF.

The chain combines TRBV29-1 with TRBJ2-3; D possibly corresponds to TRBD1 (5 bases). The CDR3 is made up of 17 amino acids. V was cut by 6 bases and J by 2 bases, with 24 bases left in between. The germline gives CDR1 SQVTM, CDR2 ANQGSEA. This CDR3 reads CSVGKGLRTGSTDTQYF. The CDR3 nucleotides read TGCAGCGTGGGGAAAGGGTTGCGTACAGGATCCACAGATACGCAGTATTTT.

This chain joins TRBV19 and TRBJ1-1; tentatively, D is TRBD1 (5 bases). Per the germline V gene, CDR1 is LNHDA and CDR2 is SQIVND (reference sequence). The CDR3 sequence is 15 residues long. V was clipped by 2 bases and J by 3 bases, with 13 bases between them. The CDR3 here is CASSIKRQGHTEAFF. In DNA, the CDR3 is TGTGCCAGTAGTATAAAGAGGCAGGGCCACACTGAAGCTTTCTTT.

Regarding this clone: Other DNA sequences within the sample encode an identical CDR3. Written as DNA, the CDR3 is TGTGCCAGCAGCTTCGGGACAGGGTTCTACGAGCAGTACTTC. Protein product: CASSFGTGFYEQYF. V is TRBV7-9 and J is TRBJ2-7; TRBD1 matches 9 bases. The CDR3 contains 14 residues. The V gene end was trimmed by 3 bases and the J gene end by 3 bases; junction bases not matched to a gene: 3. From germline, CDR1 is SEHNR and CDR2 FQNEAQ (reference sequence).

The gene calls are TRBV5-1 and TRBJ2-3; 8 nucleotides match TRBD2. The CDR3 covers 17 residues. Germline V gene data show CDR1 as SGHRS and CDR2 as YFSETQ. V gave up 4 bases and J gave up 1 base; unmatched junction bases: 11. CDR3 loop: CASSLRTPSGRTDTQYF. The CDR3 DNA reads TGCGCCAGCAGCCTCCGAACCCCTAGCGGGCGCACAGATACGCAGTATTTT.

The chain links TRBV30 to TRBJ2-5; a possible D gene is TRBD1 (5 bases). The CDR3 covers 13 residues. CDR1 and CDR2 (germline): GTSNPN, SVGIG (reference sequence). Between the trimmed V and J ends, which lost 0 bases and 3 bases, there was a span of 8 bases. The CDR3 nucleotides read TGTGCCTGGAGTGTAATGACAGAAGAGACCCAGTACTTC. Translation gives CAWSVMTEETQYF.

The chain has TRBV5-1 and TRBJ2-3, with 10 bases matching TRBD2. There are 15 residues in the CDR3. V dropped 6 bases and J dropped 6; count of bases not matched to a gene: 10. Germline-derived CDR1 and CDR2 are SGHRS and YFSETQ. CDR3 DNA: TGCGCCAGCACCGGGTTAGGACTAGCGGAGGATACGCAGTATTTT. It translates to CASTGLGLAEDTQYF.